The present T cell receptor beta chain was sequenced within a study of beta chain features in type 1 diabetes. CD45RO/CCR7/CD25/CD127/CD95/CD27 separated CD4+ naive, central memory, regulatory and stem cell-like memory cells by sorting. Purity (above 95%) was reached by all sorted populations. A note on this clone: Its matching antigen is unknown.

Germline V lookup: CDR1 MDHEN, CDR2 SYDVKM. The CDR3 sequence is 15 residues long. Trimming cost V 5 bases and J 5 bases; bases outside gene matches: 11. Study outcomes and limitations: Moderate but significant shortening of TCRB CDR3s was recorded in all four CD4+ subsets from Type 1 diabetes patients. The naive, central memory and Treg TCRB repertoires showed an apparent similarity that was greater among patients than among healthy donors.

Expressed TCRB transcripts were sequenced, since all the RNA that had been isolated was reverse transcribed. TCRdb's table, derived via immunoSEQ multiplex PCR, lists solely in-frame clones and lacks some. The sample has about 340,000 clones, 6.5% to 10% seen once. V is TRBV28 and J is TRBJ2-5; 7 bases match TRBD1. The receptor's source is a woman between 18 and 30 years old in good health. Specimen: central memory CD4+ T cells from blood. CDR3 nucleotides: TGTGCCAGCAGTCCCGGGACAGCGCTCAGGGAGACCCAGTACTTC. Amino acid sequence: CASSPGTALRETQYF. The whole variable domain, remainder taken from reference TRBV28 and TRBJ2-5, is DVKVTQSSRYLVKRTGEKVFLECVQDMDHENMFWYRQDPGLGLRLIYFSYDVKMKEKGDIPEGYSVSREKKERFSLILESASTNQTSMYLCASSPGTALRETQYFGPGTRLLVL.